This TCR beta chain is from a study of CD8 T cells in ankylosing spondylitis. TCRdb passed the 5' RACE reads through MiXCR, listing each CDR3 protein once. The repertoire holds fewer than 250,000 distinct CDR3 sequences, with 18% as singletons. Points on this clonotype: Its antigen is currently unknown.

This CDR3 has 13 amino acids. Germline CDR1 is MNHEY and CDR2 is SMNVEV (reference sequence). The germline V and J ends were trimmed by 0 bases and 3 bases, with 5 bases remaining between them. Study-wide results and caveats: Earlier studies detected some motif variants in reactive arthritis synovial fluid and blood. As reported, disease-linked clones showed significant enrichment in matched ankylosing spondylitis synovial fluid. The study identified a TCR beta motif of under 10 highly homologous variants that appeared characteristic of ankylosing spondylitis blood.

Sequences were obtained from blood, either unsorted or a sorted T cell fraction (not recorded which). The TCR sequence derives from a male donor with ankylosing spondylitis. The chain links TRBV27 to TRBJ1-1, with a weak D call TRBD1 (5 bases). CDR3 nucleotides: TGTGCCAGCAGTTTATCGACAGACACTGAAGCTTTCTTT. Protein sequence: CASSLSTDTEAFF.